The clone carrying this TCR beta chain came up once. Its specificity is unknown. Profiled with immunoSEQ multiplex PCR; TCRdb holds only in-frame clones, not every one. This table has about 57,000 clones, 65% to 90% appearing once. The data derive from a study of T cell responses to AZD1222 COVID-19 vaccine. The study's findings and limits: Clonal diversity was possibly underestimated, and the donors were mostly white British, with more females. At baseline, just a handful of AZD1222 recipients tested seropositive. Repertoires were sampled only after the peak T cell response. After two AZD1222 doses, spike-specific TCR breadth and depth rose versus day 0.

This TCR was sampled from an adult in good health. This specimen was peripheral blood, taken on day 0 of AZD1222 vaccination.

The CDR3 protein is CASSQGGPSDTQYF. For the CDR3, the DNA is TGTGCCAGCAGCCAGGGGGGCCCCTCAGATACGCAGTATTTT. The V and J genes are TRBV3-1 (or the pseudogene TRBV3-2) and TRBJ2-3; D may correspond to TRBD1 or TRBD2 (6 bases each). CDR1 is LGHDT and CDR2 is YNNKEL in the germline V gene (reference sequence). V was trimmed by 3 bases and J by 4 bases, leaving 11 bases between them. The CDR3 totals 14 residues.